Below, 16 T cell receptor beta chains from the same sample are listed, as sequenced in a study of regulatory T cells in long-lasting Graves disease. With iRepertoire HTBI primers and Arm-PCR of CDR3 regions, TCR beta libraries were built. Via MiXCR, TCRdb re-called the multiplex PCR reads, giving one row per CDR3 protein. The sample yields roughly 300,000 distinct CDR3 sequences, around 20% seen once. As to time point: persistent/refractory GD, antithyroid drugs over 5 years with positive TRAb. With RNA extracted from PBMCs as input, the TCR library was made. Sequenced material: peripheral blood mononuclear cells (PBMCs), taken when the disease was refractory, from a patient treated with antithyroid drugs. The source of these receptors is a female donor with Graves disease.

The V and J genes are TRBV28 and TRBJ2-3, with TRBD2 matching 11 bases. The J segment lost 4 bases and the V segment lost 1 base, leaving 4 bases of the junction unmatched. CDR3 size: 16 residues. Germline-derived CDR1 and CDR2 are MDHEN and SYDVKM. In nucleotides, the CDR3 is TGTGCCAGCAGTTTATTAACTAGCGGGAGTCCAGATACGCAGTATTTT. Its protein is CASSLLTSGSPDTQYF. The whole variable domain, filled in from reference TRBV28 and TRBJ2-3, reads DVKVTQSSRYLVKRTGEKVFLECVQDMDHENMFWYRQDPGLGLRLIYFSYDVKMKEKGDIPEGYSVSREKKERFSLILESASTNQTSMYLCASSLLTSGSPDTQYFGPGTRLTVL.

Only a few counts were recorded for this clonotype. The J gene is TRBJ2-2, the V gene TRBV7-2; no clear D. The CDR3 has 14 amino acids. The germline V gene has CDR1 SGHTA and CDR2 FQGNSA. Trimming stripped 0 bases from V and 6 bases from J, with 8 bases between. The CDR3 DNA follows: TGTGCCAGCAGCTTAGCGTTGAAGTCCGGGGAGCTGTTTTTT. It specifies CASSLALKSGELFF.

Many counts were recorded for this clonotype. The CDR3 region is CASSLELRGLETQYF. DNA of the CDR3: TGTGCCAGCAGCTTAGAATTAAGGGGGCTGGAGACCCAGTACTTC. The chain uses TRBV7-9 and TRBJ2-5; 7 bases are a match to TRBD1. Per the germline V gene, CDR1 is SEHNR and CDR2 is FQNEAQ (reference sequence). The J segment lost 5 bases and the V segment lost 1 base, leaving 7 bases of the junction unmatched. This CDR3 comprises 15 residues.

V and J are TRBV19 and TRBJ1-5; D is possibly TRBD1 (5 bases). The CDR3 covers 15 residues. CDR1 LNHDA and CDR2 SQIVND come from the germline V gene (reference sequence). Trimming cost V 3 bases and J 3 bases, with 12 bases left between them. The CDR3 nucleotides read TGTGCCAGTAGTATTGGCAGGGCTCTCAATCAGCCCCAGCATTTT. Its protein is CASSIGRALNQPQHF.

The V call is TRBV7-9, the J call TRBJ2-5; D is unresolved. Germline CDR1 is SEHNR and CDR2 is FQNEAQ (reference sequence). CDR3 length equals 13 residues. Deletions cut 4 bases from V and 4 bases from J, with 10 bases between. CDR3 nucleotides: TGTGCCAGCAGCTACGAAGGGCGAGAGACCCAGTACTTC. Translation gives CASSYEGRETQYF.

This clonotype has a count of ten or more. The rearrangement joins TRBV12-3 or TRBV12-4 to TRBJ2-7; 7 positions agree with TRBD1. The CDR3 consists of 15 residues. Trimming took 4 bases from V and 0 from J; bases not matched to a gene: 6. The CDR3 protein is CASSSRDRNSYEQYF. Written as DNA, the CDR3 is TGTGCCAGCAGTTCCCGGGACAGAAACTCCTACGAGCAGTACTTC.

This clonotype has a single count. The chain combines TRBV20-1 with TRBJ2-7; TRBD2 aligns across 8 bases. J gave up 4 bases and V 3 bases, and 5 bases lay outside the gene matches. The length of the CDR3 is 13 residues. Per germline, CDR1 DFQATT and CDR2 SNEGSKA (reference sequence). The CDR3 DNA sequence: TGCAGTGCTAGTGAGCGGGGGTGGTACGAGCAGTACTTC. As protein: CSASERGWYEQYF.

The chain is built from TRBV6-2 or TRBV6-3 and TRBJ2-6; unclear D gene. V was trimmed by 8 bases and J by 4 bases, leaving 12 bases between them. CDR3 length equals 14 residues. Germline V gene sequence: CDR1 MNHEY, CDR2 SVGEGT. CDR3 residues: CASRYWSGANVLTF. For the CDR3, the DNA is TGTGCCAGCCGGTATTGGTCGGGGGCCAACGTCCTGACTTTC.

This clonotype has ten or more counts. The rearrangement links TRBV20-1 to TRBJ2-7; 14 bases align to TRBD2. The V segment lost 5 bases and the J segment 6 bases; nucleotides outside the gene matches: 6. The length of the CDR3 is 14 residues. Germline V gene sequence: CDR1 DFQATT, CDR2 SNEGSKA (reference sequence). CDR3 protein: CSAPRGLAGGEQYF. In nucleotides, the CDR3 is TGCAGTGCTCCGCGCGGACTAGCGGGAGGCGAGCAGTACTTC.

The chain recombines TRBV2 with TRBJ2-3, with D possibly matching TRBD2 (5 bases). V was pared by 11 bases and J by 4 bases, with 10 bases between. The CDR3 spans 11 residues. The germline V gene encodes CDR1 SNHLY and CDR2 FYNNEI. This chain's CDR3 is CASGLADTQYF. The CDR3 nucleotides are TGTGCCTCAGGACTGGCAGATACGCAGTATTTT.

The J gene is TRBJ2-7, the V gene TRBV7-9; the D call may be TRBD1 or TRBD2 (7 bases each). The ends were cut back, 5 bases at V and 6 bases at J, with 20 bases in the middle. Germline lookup yields CDR1 SEHNR and CDR2 FQNEAQ (reference sequence). This CDR3 is 15 amino acids long. In DNA form, the CDR3 reads TGTGCCAGCAGCCAGGGGGGGAACCCTCAATTCGAGCAGTACTTC. As protein: CASSQGGNPQFEQYF.

In this sample, this clonotype turned up a few times. In DNA, the CDR3 is TGTGCCAGCAGCCGTGAGGGGGGGGGGGCTTTAAACATTCAGTACTTC. It specifies CASSREGGGALNIQYF. The chain combines TRBV7-2 with TRBJ2-4; the D gene is possibly TRBD2 (7 bases). Per the germline V gene, CDR1 is SGHTA and CDR2 is FQGNSA. The CDR3 contains 16 residues. V lost 5 bases to trimming and J lost 6 bases, with 20 bases between them.

In DNA form, the CDR3 reads TGTGCCAGCAGCCCATTCGACTCGTGGGGAGAGCAGTACTTC. This sequence encodes CASSPFDSWGEQYF. This chain uses TRBV6-1 with TRBJ2-7; D is unclear. CDR1 and CDR2 from the germline V gene are MNHNS and SASEGT. V was trimmed by 6 bases and J by 7 bases, leaving 19 bases between them. CDR3 length: 14 residues.

J is TRBJ1-1 and V is TRBV6-2 or TRBV6-3; TRBD1 agrees at 9 bases. Per germline, CDR1 MNHEY and CDR2 SVGEGT. V shed 6 bases, J shed 5 bases, and the junction held 7 bases outside the gene matches. There are 14 residues in the CDR3. The CDR3 sequence: CASREDRGFTEAFF. The CDR3, as DNA: TGTGCCAGCAGGGAAGACAGGGGGTTTACTGAAGCTTTCTTT.

The V call is TRBV6-1, the J call TRBJ1-2, with 9 bases identical to TRBD1. Trimming removed 5 bases from V and 0 bases from J; junction bases left unmatched: 10. The CDR3 covers 17 residues. In germline, CDR1 is MNHNS, CDR2 SASEGT. This chain's CDR3 is CASSPVDRGVSNYGYTF. DNA for the CDR3: TGTGCCAGCAGTCCGGTGGACAGGGGCGTATCTAACTATGGCTACACCTTC.

The chain recombines TRBV6-5 with TRBJ2-7, with TRBD2 as a possible D gene (6 bases). This CDR3 is built from 16 residues. Trimming removed 2 bases at V and 4 bases at J, with 18 bases between. Germline CDR1 and CDR2: MNHEY and SVGAGI. The DNA for the CDR3 is TGTGCCAGCAGTTACATTTACCGGGAGAAAGGGTACGAGCAGTACTTC. The encoded protein is CASSYIYREKGYEQYF.